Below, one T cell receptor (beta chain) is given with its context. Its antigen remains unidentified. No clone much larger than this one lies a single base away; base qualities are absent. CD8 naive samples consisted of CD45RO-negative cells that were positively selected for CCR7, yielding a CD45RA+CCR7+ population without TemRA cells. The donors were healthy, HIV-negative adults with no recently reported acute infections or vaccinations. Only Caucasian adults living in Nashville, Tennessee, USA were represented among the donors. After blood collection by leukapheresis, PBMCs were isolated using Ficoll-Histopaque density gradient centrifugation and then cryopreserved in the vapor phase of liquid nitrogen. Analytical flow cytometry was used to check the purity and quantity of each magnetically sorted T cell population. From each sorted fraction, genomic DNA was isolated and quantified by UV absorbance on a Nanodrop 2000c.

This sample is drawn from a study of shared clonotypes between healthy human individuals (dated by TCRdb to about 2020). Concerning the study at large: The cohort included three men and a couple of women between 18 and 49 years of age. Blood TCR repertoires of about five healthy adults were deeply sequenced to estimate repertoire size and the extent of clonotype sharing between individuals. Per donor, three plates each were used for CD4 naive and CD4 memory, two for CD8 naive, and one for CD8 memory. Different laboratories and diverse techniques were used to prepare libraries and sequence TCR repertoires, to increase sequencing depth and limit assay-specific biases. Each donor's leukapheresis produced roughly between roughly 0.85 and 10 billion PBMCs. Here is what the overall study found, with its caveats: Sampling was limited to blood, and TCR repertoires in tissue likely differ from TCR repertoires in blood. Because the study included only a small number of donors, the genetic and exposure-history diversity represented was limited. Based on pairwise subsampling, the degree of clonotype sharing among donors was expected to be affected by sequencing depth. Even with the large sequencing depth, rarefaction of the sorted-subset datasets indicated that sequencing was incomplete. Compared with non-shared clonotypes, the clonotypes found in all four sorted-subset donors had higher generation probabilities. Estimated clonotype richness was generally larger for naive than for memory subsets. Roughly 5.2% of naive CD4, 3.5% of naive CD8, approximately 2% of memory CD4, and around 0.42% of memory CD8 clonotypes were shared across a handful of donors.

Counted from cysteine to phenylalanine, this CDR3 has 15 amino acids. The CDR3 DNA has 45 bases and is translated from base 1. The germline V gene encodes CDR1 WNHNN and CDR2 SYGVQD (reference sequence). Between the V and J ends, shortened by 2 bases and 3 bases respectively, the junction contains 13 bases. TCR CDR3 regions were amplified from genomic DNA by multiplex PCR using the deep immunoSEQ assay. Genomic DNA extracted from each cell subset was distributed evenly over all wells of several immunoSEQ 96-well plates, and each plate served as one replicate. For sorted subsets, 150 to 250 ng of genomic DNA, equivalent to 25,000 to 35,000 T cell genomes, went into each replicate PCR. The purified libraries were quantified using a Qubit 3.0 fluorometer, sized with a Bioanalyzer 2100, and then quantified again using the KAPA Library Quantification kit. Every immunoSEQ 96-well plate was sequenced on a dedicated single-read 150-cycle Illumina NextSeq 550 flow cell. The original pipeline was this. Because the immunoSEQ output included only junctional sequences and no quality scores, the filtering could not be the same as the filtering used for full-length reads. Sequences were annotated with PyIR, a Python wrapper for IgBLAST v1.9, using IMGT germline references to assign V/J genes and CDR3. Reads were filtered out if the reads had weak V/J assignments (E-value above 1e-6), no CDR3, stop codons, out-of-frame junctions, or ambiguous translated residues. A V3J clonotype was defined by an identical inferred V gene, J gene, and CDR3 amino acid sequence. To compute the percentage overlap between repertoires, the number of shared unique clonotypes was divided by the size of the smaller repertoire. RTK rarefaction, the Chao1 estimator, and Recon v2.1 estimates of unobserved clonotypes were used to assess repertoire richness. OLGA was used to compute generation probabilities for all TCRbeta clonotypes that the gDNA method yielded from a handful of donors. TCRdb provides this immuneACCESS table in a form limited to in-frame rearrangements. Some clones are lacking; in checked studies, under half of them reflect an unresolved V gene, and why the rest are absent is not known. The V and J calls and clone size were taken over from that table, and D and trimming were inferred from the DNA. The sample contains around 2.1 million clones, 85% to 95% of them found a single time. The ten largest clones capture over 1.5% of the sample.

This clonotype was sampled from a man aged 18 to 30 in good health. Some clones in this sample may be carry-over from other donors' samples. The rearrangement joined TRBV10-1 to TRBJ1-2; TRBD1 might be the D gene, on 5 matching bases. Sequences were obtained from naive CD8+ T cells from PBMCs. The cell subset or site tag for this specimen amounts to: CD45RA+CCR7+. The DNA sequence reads TGCGCCAGCAGTGAGACATACAGGAACCACTATGGCTACACCTTC. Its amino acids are CASSETYRNHYGYTF.